The 19 T cell receptor beta chains below were found in one sample sequenced in a study of T cell responses to AZD1222 COVID-19 vaccine. Assay: immunoSEQ multiplex PCR; the TCRdb copy retains only in-frame clones and omits some. The profile shows 90,000 to 130,000 clones, 92% of them singletons. Sequencing used peripheral blood, obtained on day 0 of AZD1222 vaccination. The receptors stem from an adult in good health.

This clone is a singleton in its sample. The chain couples TRBV9 to TRBJ2-1; D possibly matches TRBD1 or TRBD2 (5 bases each). This CDR3 region has 15 residues. CDR1 is SGDLS and CDR2 is YYNGEE in the germline V gene. V lost 3 bases and J lost 8, with 18 bases in between. CDR3 residues: CASSALREGPDEQFF. For the CDR3, the DNA is TGTGCCAGCAGCGCCCTACGCGAGGGGCCGGATGAGCAGTTCTTC. Based on the CDR3 plus reference TRBV9 and TRBJ2-1, the full variable domain is DSGVTQTPKHLITATGQRVTLRCSPRSGDLSVYWYQQSLDQGLQFLIQYYNGEERAKGNILERFSAQQFPDLHSELNLSSLELGDSALYFCASSALREGPDEQFFGPGTRLTVL.

The gene calls are TRBV5-6 and TRBJ1-1, with D hard to call. From germline, CDR1 is SGHDT and CDR2 YYEEEE. V lost 4 bases and J lost 7, with 8 bases in between. The length of the CDR3 is 11 residues. CDR3 sequence: CASSHGLEAFF. The CDR3, as DNA: TGTGCCAGCAGCCACGGTCTTGAAGCTTTCTTT.

This rearrangement joins TRBV13 to TRBJ2-7; 11 nucleotides line up with TRBD2. V was clipped by 5 bases and J by 2 bases; unmatched bases: 8. The germline V gene has CDR1 PRHDT and CDR2 FYEKMQ (reference sequence). This CDR3 spans 16 amino acids. The DNA for the CDR3 is TGTGCCAGCAGCAGCCTAGCTAGCGGGGGGACCTACGAGCAGTACTTC. Translating it yields CASSSLASGGTYEQYF.

The count of this clone is one. The V gene is TRBV9, the J gene TRBJ1-1; D is uncertain. CDR3 length: 16 amino acids. V lost 3 bases, J lost 0 bases, and 15 bases lay in between. Germline CDR1 reads SGDLS; CDR2 reads YYNGEE. Written as DNA, the CDR3 is TGTGCCAGCAGCGCTCCCCGCGGGGTCATGAACACTGAAGCTTTCTTT. Its translation: CASSAPRGVMNTEAFF.

V gene TRBV4-1 combines with J gene TRBJ2-7; D assignment may be TRBD1 or TRBD2 (5 bases each). The CDR3 consists of 15 residues. V was clipped by 1 base and J by 1 base, with 11 bases between them. Germline-derived CDR1 and CDR2 are MGHRA and YSYEKL. CDR3 in DNA: TGCGCCAGCAGCCAAGGGGACGGTTTTTCCTACGAGCAGTACTTC. It yields the protein CASSQGDGFSYEQYF.

In this sample, this clone turned up once. The chain joins TRBV7-9 to TRBJ2-2, with D possibly being TRBD1 (6 bases). Germline V gives CDR1 SEHNR, CDR2 FQNEAQ (reference sequence). V was cut by 3 bases and J by 5 bases, with 10 bases left in between. There are 14 residues in the CDR3. The CDR3 coding sequence is TGTGCCAGCAGCTTGACAGGAGTGACCGGGGAGCTGTTTTTT. It translates to CASSLTGVTGELFF.

The J gene is TRBJ2-7, the V gene TRBV28; 7 nucleotides align to TRBD2. This CDR3 has 15 amino acids. The germline V gene has CDR1 MDHEN and CDR2 SYDVKM. Unmatched junction bases numbered 6, after V lost 3 bases and J lost 1 base. DNA for the CDR3: TGTGCCAGCAGTTTGAGTCCAGCGGGGTCCTACGAGCAGTACTTC. Translated, it gives CASSLSPAGSYEQYF.

The chain links TRBV3-1 (or the pseudogene TRBV3-2) to TRBJ1-1, with D perhaps TRBD1 (6 bases). The germline V gene encodes CDR1 LGHDT and CDR2 YNNKEL (reference sequence). With 5 bases removed from V and 8 bases from J, the gap between germline ends came to 12 bases. The CDR3 runs to 12 residues. The CDR3 protein is CASSSSGTEAFF. The DNA for the CDR3 is TGTGCCAGCAGCTCATCCGGGACAGAAGCTTTCTTT.

V gene TRBV5-4 combines with J gene TRBJ1-6, with TRBD1 as a possible D gene (5 bases). Germline assignment: CDR1 SGHNT and CDR2 YYREEE (reference sequence). The CDR3 length is 14 residues. V dropped 2 bases and J dropped 8 bases, with 11 bases sitting between them. The CDR3 region is CASSFRDGDSPLHF. For the CDR3, the DNA is TGTGCCAGCAGCTTCCGGGACGGAGATTCACCCCTCCACTTT.

This chain connects TRBV5-8 to TRBJ1-3, with a weak D call TRBD1 (5 bases). V was shortened by 5 bases and J by 0 bases, with 12 bases between the two germline ends. The CDR3 contains 15 residues. CDR1 and CDR2 (germline): SGHTS, YDEGEE. The chain's CDR3 is CASRSLGGSGNTIYF. The CDR3 nucleotides read TGTGCCAGCAGGAGCCTTGGGGGCTCTGGAAACACCATATATTTT.

J is TRBJ1-1 and V is TRBV29-1; D uncertain. V was trimmed by 5 bases and J by 1 base, leaving 8 bases between them. The length of the CDR3 is 12 residues. The germline V gene encodes CDR1 SQVTM and CDR2 ANQGSEA. The CDR3 nucleotides read TGCAGCGTTTCCCGGGGGAACACTGAAGCTTTCTTT. It codes for CSVSRGNTEAFF.

This chain connects TRBV30 to TRBJ2-4, with TRBD1 identical over 10 bases. CDR3 length: 15 residues. Trimming took 4 bases from V and 7 from J; bases not matched to a gene: 10. Germline V gives CDR1 GTSNPN, CDR2 SVGIG (reference sequence). The CDR3 DNA reads as TGTGCCTGGACTGTCGGACAGGGGGGAAGCAACATTCAGTACTTC. This gives the protein CAWTVGQGGSNIQYF.

The chain is built from TRBV5-1 and TRBJ1-2, with 7 nucleotides matching TRBD1. Unmatched junction bases numbered 15, after V lost 2 bases and J lost 8 bases. Germline loops: CDR1 SGHRS, CDR2 YFSETQ. The CDR3 sequence is 16 residues long. The CDR3 spells CASSFFRQGGKEGYTF. CDR3 sequence (DNA): TGCGCCAGCAGCTTCTTCCGGCAGGGGGGCAAGGAGGGCTACACCTTC.

The CDR3 region has the DNA TGTGCCGGAAGGGGACACCTTACTTCTGGCTACACCTTC. Amino acids: CAGRGHLTSGYTF. The rearrangement joins TRBV12-3 or TRBV12-4 to TRBJ1-2; possibly TRBD1 for D (6 bases). V was clipped by 11 bases and J by 7 bases, with 20 bases between them. The CDR3 consists of 13 residues.

The chain employs TRBV6-5 and TRBJ1-1; 8 positions match TRBD1. The junction had 4 bases not matched to a gene; V was cut back by 0 bases and J by 4 bases. Germline assignment: CDR1 MNHEY and CDR2 SVGAGI. CDR3 length: 15 amino acids. The CDR3 sequence is CASSYSDRGGTEAFF. In DNA, the CDR3 is TGTGCCAGCAGTTACTCCGACAGGGGAGGCACTGAAGCTTTCTTT.

The rearrangement links TRBV28 to TRBJ1-4; TRBD1 might be the D (5 bases). CDR3 length equals 16 residues. Germline values: CDR1 MDHEN, CDR2 SYDVKM. Trimming stripped 3 bases from V and 1 base from J, with 12 bases between. CDR3 nucleotide sequence: TGTGCCAGCAGTTTCCGGGGGATGGGAACTAATGAAAAACTGTTTTTT. This sequence encodes CASSFRGMGTNEKLFF. The full variable domain, completed using reference TRBV28 and TRBJ1-4, is DVKVTQSSRYLVKRTGEKVFLECVQDMDHENMFWYRQDPGLGLRLIYFSYDVKMKEKGDIPEGYSVSREKKERFSLILESASTNQTSMYLCASSFRGMGTNEKLFFGSGTQLSVL.

V usage is TRBV3-1 (or the pseudogene TRBV3-2) and J usage is TRBJ2-7; D not certain. The V end was cut by 4 bases, the J end by 3 bases, with 7 bases between. CDR3 size: 12 residues. CDR1 and CDR2 from the germline V gene are LGHDT and YNNKEL (reference sequence). This CDR3 reads CASSLARYEQYF. The CDR3 bases are TGTGCCAGCAGCCTAGCCCGCTACGAGCAGTACTTC.

The chain uses TRBV6-1 and TRBJ2-5, with D unclear. The CDR3 has 13 amino acids. The germline CDR1 and CDR2 sequences are MNHNS and SASEGT. V was trimmed by 3 bases and J by 3 bases, leaving 8 bases between them. CDR3 nucleotide sequence: TGTGCCAGCAGTGAGGCTATCAAAGAGACCCAGTACTTC. Amino acid sequence: CASSEAIKETQYF.

The V and J genes are TRBV19 and TRBJ2-3; 8 nucleotides match TRBD1. Germline V gives CDR1 LNHDA, CDR2 SQIVND (reference sequence). This CDR3 has 15 residues. Trimming cost V 5 bases and J 13 bases; bases outside gene matches: 17. The CDR3 sequence is CASSPGTGLSPPKYF. DNA for the CDR3: TGTGCCAGTAGTCCCGGGACAGGCCTTTCCCCTCCAAAGTATTTT. The variable domain in full, with the rest retrieved from reference TRBV19 and TRBJ2-3, is DGGITQSPKYLFRKEGQNVTLSCEQNLNHDAMYWYRQDPGQGLRLIYYSQIVNDFQKGDIAEGYSVSREKKESFPLTVTSAQKNPTAFYLCASSPGTGLSPPKYFGPGTRLTVL.